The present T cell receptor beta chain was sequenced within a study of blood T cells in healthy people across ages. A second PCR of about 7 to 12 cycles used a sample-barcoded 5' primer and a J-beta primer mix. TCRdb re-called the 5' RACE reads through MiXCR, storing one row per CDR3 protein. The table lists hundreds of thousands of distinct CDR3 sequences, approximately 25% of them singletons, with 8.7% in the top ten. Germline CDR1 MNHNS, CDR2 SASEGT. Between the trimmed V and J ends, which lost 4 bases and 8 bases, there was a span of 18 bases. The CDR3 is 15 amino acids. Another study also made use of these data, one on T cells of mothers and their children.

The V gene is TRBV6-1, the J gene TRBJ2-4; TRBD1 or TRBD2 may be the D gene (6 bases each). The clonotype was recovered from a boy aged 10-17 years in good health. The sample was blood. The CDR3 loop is CASSGQRGVADIQYF. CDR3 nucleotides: TGTGCCAGCAGTGGCCAGAGGGGGGTGGCTGACATTCAGTACTTC.